This entry concerns a single TCR beta chain. Its antigen is undetermined. V lost 1 base to trimming and J lost 1 base; unmatched junction nucleotides: 10. The CDR3 runs to 18 residues. Germline V gene lookup returns CDR1 GTSNPN and CDR2 SVGIG (reference sequence). PBMC were collected before vaccination, two weeks after the third vaccination, and at progression. The source of the sample is a study of glioma-infiltrating T cells after dendritic cell vaccination. The study, taken as a whole, reports: Only a small number of patients had complete blood and tumor samples.

Clones were read by immunoSEQ multiplex PCR, and TCRdb kept only the in-frame ones, dropping some. The table includes around 100,000 clones, 75% to 85% detected once. The input for sequencing was blood, taken before dendritic cell vaccination. The sequence came from a human donor with glioblastoma. J is TRBJ2-2 and V is TRBV30; 9 nucleotides line up with TRBD1. CDR3 loop: CAWSGLGEGQGNTGELFF. For the CDR3, the DNA is TGTGCCTGGAGTGGACTGGGAGAGGGACAGGGGAACACCGGGGAGCTGTTTTTT.